What follows are 25 T cell receptor beta chains derived from one specimen sequenced in a study of early T cells in non-severe SARS-CoV-2 infection. TCRdb used MiXCR to reprocess the 5' RACE reads, holding one entry per CDR3 protein. Altogether 60,000 to 70,000 distinct CDR3 sequences are present, approximately 8.3% being singletons, with the ten largest covering roughly 3%. Material: whole blood. The receptor set was obtained from an adult who was a healthcare worker with PCR-confirmed SARS-CoV-2 infection or an uninfected control (not recorded which).

There are a few counts of this clonotype. This rearrangement joins TRBV5-1 to TRBJ2-3, with 14 positions matching TRBD2. The CDR3 is made up of 17 amino acids. Germline assignment: CDR1 SGHRS and CDR2 YFSETQ. J gave up 3 bases and V 0 bases, and 3 bases lay outside the gene matches. This CDR3 reads CASSLDGTSGSTDTQYF. In nucleotides, the CDR3 is TGCGCCAGCAGCTTGGATGGGACTAGCGGGAGTACAGATACGCAGTATTTT.

This clonotype was detected only a few times. The chain couples TRBV11-1 to TRBJ2-4, with 9 bases that match TRBD2. The ends lost 4 bases at V and 1 base at J; junction bases unmatched: 2. Looked up from germline, CDR1 is SGHAT and CDR2 is FQDESV (reference sequence). This CDR3 comprises 15 residues. Written as DNA, the CDR3 is TGTGCCAGCAGCTCCAGCGGGGGGGCCAAAAACATTCAGTACTTC. Its translation: CASSSSGGAKNIQYF.

This clonotype showed up many times. The chain combines TRBV30 with TRBJ1-2, with 10 nucleotides matching TRBD1. CDR1 is GTSNPN and CDR2 is SVGIG in the germline V gene (reference sequence). The CDR3 sequence is 15 residues long. J gave up 4 bases and V 2 bases, and 7 bases lay outside the gene matches. CDR3 sequence: CAWSTGQGESYGYTF. The CDR3 coding sequence is TGTGCCTGGAGTACCGGACAGGGGGAAAGCTATGGCTACACCTTC.

This clonotype was recorded at least ten times. The J gene is TRBJ2-7, the V gene TRBV7-3; D gene ambiguous. V gave up 4 bases and J gave up 6 bases, with 13 bases separating them. CDR1 and CDR2 (germline): SGHTA, FQGTGA. The CDR3 runs to 13 residues. CDR3 DNA sequence: TGTGCCAGCAGCTCCCGACCGGGCAGCGAGCAGTACTTC. Translation gives CASSSRPGSEQYF. The full variable domain, its missing parts supplied by reference TRBV7-3 and TRBJ2-7, is GAGVSQTPSNKVTEKGKYVELRCDPISGHTALYWYRQSLGQGPEFLIYFQGTGAADDSGLPNDRFFAVRPEGSVSTLKIQRTERGDSAVYLCASSSRPGSEQYFGPGTRLTVT.

V usage is TRBV12-3 or TRBV12-4 and J usage is TRBJ2-2, with 8 bases aligning to TRBD1. Trimming cost V 4 bases and J 3 bases; bases outside gene matches: 7. The CDR3 loop spans 16 amino acids. This CDR3 reads CASSSGQGSYTGELFF. CDR3 bases: TGTGCCAGCAGTTCCGGACAGGGAAGTTACACCGGGGAGCTGTTTTTT.

The rearrangement joins TRBV2 to TRBJ2-1; TRBD1 matches 8 bases. The CDR3 sequence is 15 residues long. Germline trimming cut 4 bases from V and 6 bases from J; bases unmatched to any gene: 8. CDR1 and CDR2 (germline): SNHLY, FYNNEI. The CDR3 DNA sequence: TGTGCCAGCAGTGTTGCAGGGGGCCGCCCCAATGAGCAGTTCTTC. This translates into CASSVAGGRPNEQFF.

This clonotype was seen more than once but under ten times. The chain joins TRBV11-3 to TRBJ2-1, with no clear D. The V and J ends lost 5 bases and 8 bases respectively, with 13 bases between them. This CDR3 is 13 amino acids long. Germline CDR1 reads SGHNT; CDR2 reads YENEEA. The CDR3 is CASSDWANDEQFF. CDR3 nucleotides: TGTGCCAGCAGCGACTGGGCCAACGATGAGCAGTTCTTC.

This chain connects TRBV28 to TRBJ2-7, with 9 bases identical to TRBD1. The CDR3 has 16 amino acids. The germline V gene has CDR1 MDHEN and CDR2 SYDVKM. Trimming took 4 bases from V and 2 from J; bases not matched to a gene: 9. The CDR3 reads CASSSLPGTGTYEQYF. In nucleotides, the CDR3 is TGTGCCAGCAGTTCGCTTCCCGGGACAGGGACCTACGAGCAGTACTTC.

This clonotype was seen only a few times. This rearrangement joins TRBV2 to TRBJ1-1; 9 bases are shared with TRBD1. The trim removed 6 bases at V and 1 base at J, leaving 3 bases unmatched. This CDR3 is built from 14 residues. In germline, CDR1 is SNHLY, CDR2 FYNNEI. Here the CDR3 DNA reads TGTGCCAGCAGACGGACAGGGGAGAACACTGAAGCTTTCTTT. Translation gives CASRRTGENTEAFF.

This chain links TRBV5-4 with TRBJ2-7; the D gene could be TRBD1 or TRBD2 (5 bases each). V lost 2 bases and J 1 base, leaving 13 bases between the germline ends. The CDR3 covers 15 residues. Germline loops: CDR1 SGHNT, CDR2 YYREEE (reference sequence). CDR3 bases: TGTGCCAGCAGCTTCGGACGGGACCCGTCCTACGAGCAGTACTTC. Encoded protein: CASSFGRDPSYEQYF.

This chain uses TRBV19 with TRBJ2-3, with 7 bases matching TRBD2. CDR1 is LNHDA, CDR2 SQIVND, per germline (reference sequence). The ends lost 6 bases at V and 5 bases at J; junction bases unmatched: 8. The CDR3 has 14 residues. CDR3 DNA: TGTGCCAGTAGCGAAGGGAGGGGAGGAGATACGCAGTATTTT. This gives the protein CASSEGRGGDTQYF.

This clonotype has just a few counts. The chain links TRBV25-1 to TRBJ2-7; TRBD1 is a possible D gene (5 bases). The CDR3 has 13 amino acids. The V gene lost 8 bases and the J gene lost 4 bases, with 15 bases spanning the gap. Germline lookup yields CDR1 MGHDK and CDR2 SYGVNS. The CDR3, as DNA: TGTGCCAGCCGAAGGGGCCGAGAATACGAGCAGTACTTC. Translation: CASRRGREYEQYF.

This clonotype was counted only a few times. The chain has TRBV7-6 and TRBJ2-2; D possibly matches TRBD1 or TRBD2 (5 bases each). Per the germline V gene, CDR1 is SGHVS and CDR2 is FNYEAQ. V shed 9 bases and J shed 4 bases, with 12 bases lying between them. The CDR3 is 13 residues long. CDR3 in amino acids: CASEGTATGELFF. CDR3 bases: TGTGCCAGTGAAGGGACCGCCACCGGGGAGCTGTTTTTT.

The J gene is TRBJ2-7, the V gene TRBV18; TRBD1 matches at 8 bases. With V trimmed by 2 bases and J by 4 bases, 10 bases remained unmatched. The CDR3 is made up of 16 amino acids. CDR1 and CDR2 (germline): KGHSH, LQKENI. Written as DNA, the CDR3 is TGTGCCAGCTCACCAATGCTCGGACAGGGTTTATACGAGCAGTACTTC. Translation gives CASSPMLGQGLYEQYF.

The table lists this clonotype with many counts. V and J are TRBV20-1 and TRBJ2-2, with D possibly being TRBD2 (5 bases). Per germline, CDR1 DFQATT and CDR2 SNEGSKA (reference sequence). The CDR3 totals 17 residues. Trimming cost V 7 bases and J 5 bases, with 26 bases left between them. In DNA, the CDR3 is TGCAGTGGCATTAGGCGGTTGTCGGGAAAAGGTACCGGGGAGCTGTTTTTT. It translates to CSGIRRLSGKGTGELFF.

The chain recombines TRBV24-1 with TRBJ2-1; 7 bases are a match to TRBD1. Germline V gene sequence: CDR1 KGHDR, CDR2 SFDVKD. With V trimmed by 0 bases and J by 12 bases, 7 bases remained unmatched. The CDR3 is 14 residues long. CDR3 nucleotide sequence: TGTGCCACCAGTGATTTGTTGACAGGGCCTCGGCAGTTCTTC. Amino acid sequence: CATSDLLTGPRQFF.

On this clonotype: A single base separates this from a much larger clone, so it may be a read error. This sequence joins TRBV5-1 and TRBJ1-2, with D unclear. V was trimmed by 3 bases and J by 14 bases, leaving 17 bases between them. The length of the CDR3 is 12 residues. The germline V gene encodes CDR1 SGHRS and CDR2 YFSETQ. The CDR3 nucleotides read TGCGCCAGCAGCTGGAACACGGACCTCCATACCTTC. Encoded protein: CASSWNTDLHTF. Full variable domain (outside the CDR3, taken from reference TRBV5-1 and TRBJ1-2): KAGVTQTPRYLIKTRGQQVTLSCSPISGHRSVSWYQQTPGQGLQFLFEYFSETQRNKGNFPGRFSGRQFSNSRSEMNVSTLELGDSALYLCASSWNTDLHTFGSGTRLTVV.

This chain connects TRBV20-1 to TRBJ2-2; 11 bases map to TRBD2. V lost 3 bases, J lost 5 bases, and 2 bases stayed unmatched. Germline V gene data show CDR1 as DFQATT and CDR2 as SNEGSKA (reference sequence). This CDR3 region has 14 residues. The CDR3 DNA is TGCAGTGCTAGCGGGACTAGCGGTACCGGGGAGCTGTTTTTT. Its protein is CSASGTSGTGELFF.

The chain couples TRBV11-2 to TRBJ2-3; TRBD2 matches 11 bases. The CDR3 totals 17 residues. The V gene's germline CDR1 is SGHAT and CDR2 FQNNGV. Trimming removed 1 base from V and 2 bases from J; junction bases left unmatched: 5. The DNA of the CDR3 is TGTGCCAGCAGCTTAGGGACGACTAGCGGGAACACAGATACGCAGTATTTT. It yields the protein CASSLGTTSGNTDTQYF.

This clonotype has at least ten counts. The rearrangement joins TRBV5-4 to TRBJ1-1; 8 positions agree with TRBD1. With V trimmed by 3 bases and J by 1 base, 8 bases remained unmatched. Germline V lookup: CDR1 SGHNT, CDR2 YYREEE (reference sequence). This CDR3 is 16 amino acids long. Here the CDR3 reads CASSSRQGIPNTEAFF. CDR3 in DNA: TGTGCCAGCAGCTCAAGACAGGGGATACCGAACACTGAAGCTTTCTTT.

This clonotype was observed a handful of times. The chain is built from TRBV10-2 and TRBJ2-7; D might be TRBD1 or TRBD2, each matching 5 bases. Trimming left V 0 bases short and J 2 bases short, with 11 bases between. In germline, CDR1 is WSHSY, CDR2 SAAADI. This CDR3 has 15 residues. The chain's CDR3 is CASSESWGSPYEQYF. CDR3 coding DNA: TGCGCCAGCAGTGAGTCTTGGGGGAGTCCCTACGAGCAGTACTTC.

The J gene is TRBJ2-1, the V gene TRBV6-1; 7 bases agree with TRBD2. J lost 10 bases, V lost 6 bases, and 6 bases had no gene match. Germline V CDR1 and CDR2: MNHNS, SASEGT. The CDR3 has 12 amino acids. CDR3 nucleotide sequence: TGTGCCAGCAGGCTAGCGGATAGCGAGCAGTTCTTC. Its translation: CASRLADSEQFF.

This clonotype was counted between two and nine times. The chain combines TRBV20-1 with TRBJ2-1; 7 bases fit TRBD2. The germline V gene has CDR1 DFQATT and CDR2 SNEGSKA (reference sequence). V lost 5 bases, J lost 0 bases, and 4 bases stayed unmatched. This CDR3 is built from 14 residues. The CDR3: CSAGRGSSYNEQFF. The CDR3 coding sequence is TGCAGTGCTGGGAGGGGAAGCTCCTACAATGAGCAGTTCTTC.

This clonotype appeared many times. This rearrangement joins TRBV7-3 to TRBJ2-3; possible D gene TRBD2, 6 bases. Germline CDR1 reads SGHTA; CDR2 reads FQGTGA. CDR3 length equals 15 residues. V lost 1 base to trimming and J lost 1 base, with 9 bases between them. CDR3 amino acids: CASSLNPGGTDTQYF. The CDR3 region has the DNA TGTGCCAGCAGCTTAAATCCGGGAGGCACAGATACGCAGTATTTT.

This clonotype was seen ten or more times. J is TRBJ2-7 and V is TRBV11-2, with 10 bases identical to TRBD2. The CDR3 runs 14 residues. Germline-derived CDR1 and CDR2 are SGHAT and FQNNGV. J lost 1 base, V lost 6 bases, and 3 bases had no gene match. The CDR3 sequence: CASRETSGSYEQYF. CDR3 DNA sequence: TGTGCCAGCAGAGAGACTAGCGGGTCCTACGAGCAGTACTTC.